The sequence of this TCR beta chain was determined in a study of T cell responses to AZD1222 COVID-19 vaccine. Sequencing was performed with immunoSEQ multiplex PCR; in TCRdb, only in-frame clones are kept and a portion is missing. The sample records approximately 150,000 clones, 70% to 90% being singletons. Overall study findings and caveats: White British donors predominated, females outnumbered males, and clonal diversity was possibly underestimated. Baseline testing showed seropositivity in only five or six AZD1222 recipients. Repertoire samples came only from after the peak T cell response.

Points on this clone: Antigen specificity is unknown.

The CDR3 totals 15 residues. Germline V CDR1 and CDR2: SGHNT, YENEEA. With 4 bases removed from V and 8 bases from J, the gap between germline ends came to 17 bases. The TCR was taken from an adult who received the MenACWY meningococcal vaccine as a control. This sample comprised peripheral blood, obtained 28 days after the second dose of the MenACWY control vaccine. V gene TRBV11-3 combines with J gene TRBJ2-2; D is possibly TRBD1 or TRBD2 (6 bases each). The CDR3 nucleotides are TGTGCCAGCAGCTCGGCGGGACACGGGGCGGGGGAGCTGTTTTTT. This encodes CASSSAGHGAGELFF.